This TCR beta chain was recorded in a study of T cells in Graves' hyperthyroidism and ophthalmopathy. The study, taken as a whole, reports: Through a model of 13 V-J features, ophthalmopathy was separated from stable hyperthyroidism.

A word on this clonotype: Its antigen is still unknown.

Recently diagnosed hyperthyroidism of less than 2 months' duration affected patients aged 18 to 65. Together with thyroid ultrasound, orbital computed tomography, serum thyroxine and TRAb, clinical symptoms were used for diagnoses. The PBMCs had their origin in approximately 10 ml of fresh peripheral blood. The CDR3 spans 16 residues. V trimming: 8 bases; J trimming: 3 bases; junction bases outside the gene matches: 11. Germline V gives CDR1 MNHEY, CDR2 SMNVEV (reference sequence). RNA transcripts provided the source from which TCR beta CDR3 regions were amplified. Carried out on the TCR CDR3, a first-round RT-PCR used the HTBI primer set. TCRdb re-called the multiplex PCR reads through MiXCR, storing one row per CDR3 protein. Here the sample spans under 700,000 distinct CDR3 sequences, over 15% being singletons.

The TCR comes from a woman aged 18-29 years with Graves' hyperthyroidism. Sequencing was done on a sample of blood. The chain combines TRBV27 with TRBJ1-3; TRBD1 matches 9 bases. Written as DNA, the CDR3 is TGTGCCAGCGCCAGCCCGGGGACAGGGCGTGGAAACACCATATATTTT. Protein: CASASPGTGRGNTIYF.